One and the same sample provided the 25 T cell receptor beta chains below, sequenced in a study of cytomegalovirus exposure and HLA in healthy donors. Use of 60 Vbeta and 13 Jbeta primers characterized the PCR. The protocol was immunoSEQ multiplex PCR, while the TCRdb copy is restricted to in-frame clones and leaves out a portion. The sample has roughly 200,000 clones, 70% to 80% seen once. The sample consisted of PBMCs. Receptors originate from a girl aged 5-17 years in good health and CMV-seropositive.

V and J are TRBV11-2 and TRBJ1-1, with D tentatively TRBD1 (5 bases). The CDR3 extends over 15 amino acids. V was trimmed by 4 bases and J by 4 bases, leaving 16 bases between them. Germline lookup yields CDR1 SGHAT and CDR2 FQNNGV. The CDR3 here is CASSSYGGTATEAFF. The CDR3 region has the DNA TGTGCCAGCAGCTCTTATGGGGGGACCGCCACTGAAGCTTTCTTT.

This clone was detected a few times. The V gene is TRBV10-2, the J gene TRBJ1-3; D may be TRBD1 (6 bases). Germline CDR1 and CDR2: WSHSY and SAAADI. Trimming cost V 6 bases and J 0 bases, with 9 bases left between them. The CDR3 sequence is 14 residues long. The CDR3, as DNA: TGCGCCAGCAGCCGACAGGTCTCTGGAAACACCATATATTTT. It codes for CASSRQVSGNTIYF.

The CDR3 DNA is TGTGCCATCAGTCCAGATCAAGAGACCCAGTACTTC. The encoded protein is CAISPDQETQYF. The chain is built from TRBV10-3 and TRBJ2-5; D is undetermined. Germline CDR1 is ENHRY and CDR2 is SYGVKD. Trimming removed 5 bases at V and 2 bases at J, with 6 bases between. The CDR3 is 12 amino acids.

The gene calls are TRBV6-5 and TRBJ2-5; 11 nucleotides align to TRBD2. Germline trimming cut 7 bases from V and 1 base from J; bases unmatched to any gene: 5. This CDR3 comprises 15 residues. Germline assignment: CDR1 MNHEY and CDR2 SVGAGI. CDR3 nucleotide sequence: TGTGCCAGCACCCAGACTAGCGGGATCCAAGAGACCCAGTACTTC. Translation: CASTQTSGIQETQYF.

This clone came up a few times. In nucleotides, the CDR3 is TGTGCCAGCTGTCGATTGAAGGGGGACCTCGGGGAGCTGTTTTTT. It specifies CASCRLKGDLGELFF. The chain employs TRBV11-2 and TRBJ2-2; tentative D call: TRBD1 (6 bases). Germline V lookup: CDR1 SGHAT, CDR2 FQNNGV. Between the trimmed V and J ends, which lost 8 bases and 7 bases, there was a span of 20 bases. This CDR3 has 15 amino acids.

The V call is TRBV21-1, the J call TRBJ1-5; the D call TRBD1 from the table was never checked on the DNA. TRBV21-1 is given as a pseudogene. The CDR3 covers 13 residues. The CDR3 sequence: CASTDRGGQPQHF. The CDR3 DNA reads as TGTGCCAGCACGGACAGGGGAGGTCAGCCCCAGCATTTT.

The chain has TRBV30 and TRBJ2-3; 7 bases align to TRBD1. The germline V gene encodes CDR1 GTSNPN and CDR2 SVGIG (reference sequence). The ends lost 2 bases at V and 6 bases at J; junction bases unmatched: 2. CDR3 length: 12 residues. In DNA, the CDR3 is TGTGCCTGGAGTCCCAGGGGGGATACGCAGTATTTT. This sequence encodes CAWSPRGDTQYF.

Comment on this clone: This CDR3 is also generated by other DNA sequences in the sample. The chain joins TRBV5-1 to TRBJ1-1; D remains ambiguous. The germline V gene has CDR1 SGHRS and CDR2 YFSETQ. The V gene lost 4 bases and the J gene lost 1 base, with 8 bases spanning the gap. The CDR3 is 13 amino acids. CDR3 bases: TGCGCCAGCAGCCCTACCGGGAACACTGAAGCTTTCTTT. It specifies CASSPTGNTEAFF.

This clone was seen a single time. The rearrangement links TRBV7-6 to TRBJ2-7; perhaps TRBD1 as D (7 bases). The CDR3 extends over 15 amino acids. The V end was cut by 3 bases, the J end by 2 bases, with 14 bases between. Germline lookup yields CDR1 SGHVS and CDR2 FNYEAQ. The CDR3 spells CASSLEGAATYEQYF. CDR3 DNA sequence: TGTGCCAGCAGCTTGGAGGGGGCCGCCACCTACGAGCAGTACTTC.

The chain couples TRBV27 to TRBJ1-6, with 7 bases lining up with TRBD1. V shed 11 bases and J 7 bases; nucleotides not matched to a gene: 8. This CDR3 is built from 13 residues. Germline CDR1 reads MNHEY; CDR2 reads SMNVEV (reference sequence). The CDR3 loop is CASQDRENSPLHF. CDR3 coding DNA: TGTGCCTCACAAGACAGGGAGAATTCACCCCTCCACTTT.

This chain joins TRBV30 and TRBJ1-2; possibly TRBD1 for D (6 bases). The CDR3 is 15 residues long. Trimming stripped 0 bases from V and 5 bases from J, with 16 bases between. Germline V gives CDR1 GTSNPN, CDR2 SVGIG (reference sequence). The CDR3 reads CAWSVEGGVRYGYTF. The CDR3 DNA is TGTGCCTGGAGTGTAGAAGGGGGGGTGAGGTATGGCTACACCTTC.

The CDR3, as DNA: TGCGCCAGCAGCTTGGCCATTTCCTACGAGCAGTACTTC. Amino acids: CASSLAISYEQYF. The chain combines TRBV5-1 with TRBJ2-7; no definite D call. The CDR3 is 13 residues long. V lost 0 bases and J 1 base, leaving 5 bases between the germline ends. Germline values: CDR1 SGHRS, CDR2 YFSETQ.

This sequence joins TRBV6-1 and TRBJ1-2; no reliable D call. The CDR3 spans 12 residues. Germline V gene data show CDR1 as MNHNS and CDR2 as SASEGT. V shed 7 bases and J shed 2 bases, with 8 bases lying between them. The chain's CDR3 is CASKPGNYGYTF. For the CDR3, the DNA is TGTGCCAGCAAGCCGGGGAACTATGGCTACACCTTC.

This clone turned up a few times. The chain links TRBV4-1 to TRBJ1-5, with 7 bases that match TRBD1. Germline V gives CDR1 MGHRA, CDR2 YSYEKL. This CDR3 is built from 21 residues. The junction had 30 bases not matched to a gene; V was cut back by 4 bases and J by 9 bases. The CDR3 loop reads CASSRLQGPIRGEGASWPQHF. Here the CDR3 DNA reads TGCGCCAGCAGCCGACTACAAGGGCCGATTCGAGGTGAGGGGGCTTCATGGCCCCAGCATTTT.

CDR3 nucleotide sequence: TGTGCCAGCAGCGTACTAGCGGGGGGCACTAGCACAGATACGCAGTATTTT. Protein: CASSVLAGGTSTDTQYF. The V gene is TRBV9, the J gene TRBJ2-3; 11 nucleotides match TRBD2. Germline V gene sequence: CDR1 SGDLS, CDR2 YYNGEE. There are 17 residues in the CDR3. The V gene end was trimmed by 1 base and the J gene end by 0 bases; junction bases not matched to a gene: 4.

The rearrangement joins TRBV5-4 to TRBJ2-2, with D possibly being TRBD2 (7 bases). The CDR3 length is 15 residues. Germline CDR1 SGHNT, CDR2 YYREEE (reference sequence). Trimming removed 4 bases at V and 4 bases at J, with 14 bases between. CDR3 residues: CASSNGGGRTGELFF. The DNA of the CDR3 is TGTGCCAGCAGCAATGGGGGGGGCCGCACCGGGGAGCTGTTTTTT.

CDR3 in amino acids: CASETGLDTEAFF. CDR3 DNA sequence: TGTGCCAGTGAGACAGGGTTGGACACTGAAGCTTTCTTT. The chain carries TRBV6-1 and TRBJ1-1, with TRBD1 matching 7 bases. Trimming cost V 9 bases and J 3 bases; bases outside gene matches: 7. The CDR3 runs 13 residues. Germline V gives CDR1 MNHNS, CDR2 SASEGT.

The chain combines TRBV21-1 with TRBJ2-7; the table's TRBD1 call for D was not verified on the DNA. TRBV21-1 is labeled a pseudogene. This CDR3 has 13 amino acids. The CDR3 reads CASSKEQVAEQYF. Here the CDR3 DNA reads TGTGCCAGCAGCAAAGAACAGGTTGCCGAGCAGTACTTC.

V and J are TRBV27 and TRBJ1-2, with TRBD1 matching over 8 bases. In germline, CDR1 is MNHEY, CDR2 SMNVEV (reference sequence). This CDR3 contains 16 residues. V shed 3 bases, J shed 4 bases, and the junction held 10 bases outside the gene matches. CDR3 sequence: CASSFTGTGGIYGYTF. The CDR3, as DNA: TGTGCCAGCAGTTTCACTGGGACAGGCGGAATCTATGGCTACACCTTC.

The gene calls are TRBV7-9 and TRBJ1-1, with D hard to call. This CDR3 is built from 13 residues. Germline V lookup: CDR1 SEHNR, CDR2 FQNEAQ (reference sequence). Trimming pared 4 bases from V and 4 bases from J, leaving 10 bases between. The CDR3 DNA reads as TGTGCCAGCAGCTCGACGAGAGGCACTGAAGCTTTCTTT. Its protein product is CASSSTRGTEAFF.

This chain connects TRBV19 to TRBJ1-5, with a tentative D call TRBD1 (6 bases). The length of the CDR3 is 14 residues. Trimming took 5 bases from V and 0 from J, leaving 8 bases between them. In germline, CDR1 is LNHDA, CDR2 SQIVND (reference sequence). CDR3 DNA: TGTGCCAGTAGTTGGACAGATAGCAATCAGCCCCAGCATTTT. Translation: CASSWTDSNQPQHF.

V is TRBV25-1 and J is TRBJ2-2; D remains ambiguous. Germline V gives CDR1 MGHDK, CDR2 SYGVNS. The CDR3 runs 15 residues. V shed 2 bases and J shed 6 bases, with 13 bases lying between them. This CDR3 reads CASSERLGAAGELFF. The CDR3 coding sequence is TGTGCCAGCAGTGAACGATTGGGTGCGGCCGGGGAGCTGTTTTTT.

The gene calls are TRBV15 and TRBJ2-3; 10 bases align to TRBD1. This CDR3 spans 16 amino acids. The J segment lost 4 bases and the V segment lost 0 bases, leaving 4 bases of the junction unmatched. In germline, CDR1 is LNHNV, CDR2 YYDKDF (reference sequence). The CDR3 region has the DNA TGTGCCACCAGCAGAGACAGACAGGGGGCCCCAGATACGCAGTATTTT. Its protein product is CATSRDRQGAPDTQYF.

This clone showed up just a few times. The V and J genes are TRBV29-1 and TRBJ1-2, with a tentative D call TRBD1 (6 bases). This CDR3 region has 13 residues. Germline V gene sequence: CDR1 SQVTM, CDR2 ANQGSEA. V lost 7 bases to trimming and J lost 8 bases, with 20 bases between them. CDR3: CSAVDRTGGGYTF. The CDR3 nucleotides are TGCAGCGCCGTGGACAGAACCGGTGGGGGCTACACCTTC.

The chain uses TRBV18 and TRBJ1-2; 7 nucleotides match TRBD1. The germline V gene encodes CDR1 KGHSH and CDR2 LQKENI. J lost 1 base, V lost 8 bases, and 7 bases had no gene match. There are 14 residues in the CDR3. This chain's CDR3 is CASGRDRVNYGYTF. CDR3 DNA sequence: TGTGCCAGCGGCCGGGACAGAGTTAACTATGGCTACACCTTC.